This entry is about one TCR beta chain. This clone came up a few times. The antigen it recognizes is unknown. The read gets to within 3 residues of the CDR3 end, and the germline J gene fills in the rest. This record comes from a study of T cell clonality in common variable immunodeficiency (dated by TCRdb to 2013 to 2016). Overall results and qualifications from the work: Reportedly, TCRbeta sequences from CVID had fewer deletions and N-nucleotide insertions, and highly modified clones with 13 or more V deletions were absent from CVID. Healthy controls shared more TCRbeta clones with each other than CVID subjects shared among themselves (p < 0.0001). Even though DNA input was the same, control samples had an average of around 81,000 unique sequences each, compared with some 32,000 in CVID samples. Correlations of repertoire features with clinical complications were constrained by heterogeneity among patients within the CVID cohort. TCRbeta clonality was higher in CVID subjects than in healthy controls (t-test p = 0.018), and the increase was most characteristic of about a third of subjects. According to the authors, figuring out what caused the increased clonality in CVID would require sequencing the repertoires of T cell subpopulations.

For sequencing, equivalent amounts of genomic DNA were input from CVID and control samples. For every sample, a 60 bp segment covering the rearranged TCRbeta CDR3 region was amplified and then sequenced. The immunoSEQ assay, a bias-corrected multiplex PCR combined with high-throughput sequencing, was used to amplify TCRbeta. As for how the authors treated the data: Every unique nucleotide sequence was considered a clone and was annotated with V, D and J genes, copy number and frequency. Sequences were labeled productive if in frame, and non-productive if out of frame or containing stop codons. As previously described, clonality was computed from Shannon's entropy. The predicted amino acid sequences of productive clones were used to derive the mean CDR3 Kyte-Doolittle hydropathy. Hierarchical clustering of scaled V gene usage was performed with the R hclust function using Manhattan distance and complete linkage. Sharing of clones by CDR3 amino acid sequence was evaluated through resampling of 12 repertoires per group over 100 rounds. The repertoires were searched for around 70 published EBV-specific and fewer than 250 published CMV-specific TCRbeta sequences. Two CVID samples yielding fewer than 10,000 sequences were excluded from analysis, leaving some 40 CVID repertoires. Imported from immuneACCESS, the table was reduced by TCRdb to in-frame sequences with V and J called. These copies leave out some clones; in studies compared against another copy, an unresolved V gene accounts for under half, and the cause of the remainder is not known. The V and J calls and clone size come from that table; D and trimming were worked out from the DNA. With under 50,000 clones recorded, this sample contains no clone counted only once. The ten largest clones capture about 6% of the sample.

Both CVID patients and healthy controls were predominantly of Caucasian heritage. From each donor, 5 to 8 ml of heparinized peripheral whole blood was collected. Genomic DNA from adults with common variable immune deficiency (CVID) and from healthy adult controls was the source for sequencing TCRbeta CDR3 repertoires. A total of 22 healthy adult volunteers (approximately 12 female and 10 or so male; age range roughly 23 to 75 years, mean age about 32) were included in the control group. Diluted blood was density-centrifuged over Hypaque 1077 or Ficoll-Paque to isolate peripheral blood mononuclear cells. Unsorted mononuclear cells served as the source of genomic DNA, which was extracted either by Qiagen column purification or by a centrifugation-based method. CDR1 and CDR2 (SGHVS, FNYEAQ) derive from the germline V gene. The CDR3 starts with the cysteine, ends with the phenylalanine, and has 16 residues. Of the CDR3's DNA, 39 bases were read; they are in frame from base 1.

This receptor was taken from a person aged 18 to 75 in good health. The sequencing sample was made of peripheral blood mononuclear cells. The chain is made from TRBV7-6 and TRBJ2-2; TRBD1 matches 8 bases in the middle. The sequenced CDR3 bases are TGTGCCAGCAGCTTAGCTCAGGGGGCAACTAATGAAAAG. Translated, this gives CASSLAQGATNEK. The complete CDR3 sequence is CASSLAQGATNEKLFF.